Below are 5 T cell receptor beta chains sequenced from a single sample in a study of T cell responses to AZD1222 COVID-19 vaccine. Assay used: immunoSEQ multiplex PCR; TCRdb lists only in-frame clones, some missing. Of roughly 100,000 clones in the sample, roughly 88% were seen once. This material consisted of peripheral blood, taken on day 0 of AZD1222 vaccination. These receptors all stem from an adult in good health.

The chain links TRBV4-2 to TRBJ2-7; D perhaps matches TRBD1 (5 bases). The length of the CDR3 is 15 residues. Trimming took off 0 bases at V and 2 bases at J, with 11 bases between the two ends. Per germline, CDR1 LGHNA and CDR2 YNFKEQ. The CDR3 nucleotides are TGTGCCAGCAGCCAAGATCTAGGACAACCCTACGAGCAGTACTTC. It specifies CASSQDLGQPYEQYF.

CDR3 residues: CASSYGTSGANVLTF. DNA of the CDR3: TGTGCCAGCAGTTACGGGACCTCTGGGGCCAACGTCCTGACTTTC. The chain links TRBV6-5 to TRBJ2-6; TRBD1 or TRBD2 may be the D gene (5 bases each). The ends were cut back, 2 bases at V and 0 bases at J, with 5 bases in the middle. This CDR3 contains 15 residues. Germline CDR1 and CDR2: MNHEY and SVGAGI.

The chain combines TRBV9 with TRBJ2-1; 8 bases map to TRBD2. CDR3 size: 15 residues. V lost 4 bases to trimming and J lost 2 bases; unmatched junction nucleotides: 5. CDR1 SGDLS and CDR2 YYNGEE come from the germline V gene. Here the CDR3 reads CASSPGGVTYNEQFF. The CDR3 coding sequence is TGTGCCAGCAGCCCCGGGGGGGTTACCTACAATGAGCAGTTCTTC.

This clone was counted between two and nine times. The J gene is TRBJ2-7, the V gene TRBV5-1; weak D call: TRBD2 (5 bases). Per germline, CDR1 SGHRS and CDR2 YFSETQ. Between the trimmed V and J ends, which lost 6 bases and 3 bases, there was a span of 16 bases. The CDR3 length is 14 residues. The CDR3 sequence: CASTPRPGDYEQYF. CDR3 coding DNA: TGCGCCAGCACCCCGAGGCCCGGGGACTACGAGCAGTACTTC.

This chain links TRBV18 with TRBJ1-1, with D perhaps matching TRBD1 (5 bases). Germline V gene data show CDR1 as KGHSH and CDR2 as LQKENI. V was cut by 8 bases and J by 3 bases, with 19 bases left in between. CDR3 length: 15 amino acids. The DNA for the CDR3 is TGTGCCAGCACCCTGGACAAGGGTGTCTACACTGAAGCTTTCTTT. Translated: CASTLDKGVYTEAFF.